These 28 T cell receptor beta chains share one sample of origin, sequenced in a study of CD8 T cells in Susac syndrome. An amount of RNA that ranged from roughly 0.5 to 1 ug was reverse transcribed with random hexamers. In TCRdb, the immunoSEQ multiplex PCR reads were re-called with MiXCR into one record per CDR3 protein. The table shows about 200,000 distinct CDR3 sequences, with around 95% occurring only once. Sequencing input: CD4+ T cells from PBMCs. The source is a human donor with multiple sclerosis.

The chain links TRBV20-1 to TRBJ2-1; 8 bases align to TRBD1. V shed 4 bases and J 6 bases; nucleotides not matched to a gene: 11. The CDR3 length is 15 residues. CDR1 and CDR2 (germline): DFQATT, SNEGSKA (reference sequence). CDR3 DNA: TGCAGTGCTATTTCCCGGACAGGGAACTTCAATGAGCAGTTCTTC. Translation: CSAISRTGNFNEQFF.

V is TRBV3-1 and J is TRBJ1-2; tentative D call: TRBD1 (5 bases). The germline V gene encodes CDR1 LGHDT and CDR2 YNNKEL (reference sequence). The V end lost 4 bases, the J end lost 1 base, and 13 bases lay between the germline ends. CDR3 length: 15 amino acids. This chain's CDR3 is CASSRRGAVNYGYTF. DNA of the CDR3: TGTGCCAGCAGCCGTAGAGGGGCTGTTAACTATGGCTACACCTTC.

This chain joins TRBV14 and TRBJ1-6, with 10 bases identical to TRBD1. Per the germline V gene, CDR1 is SGHDN and CDR2 is FVKESK. The trim removed 3 bases at V and 8 bases at J, leaving 7 bases unmatched. This CDR3 region has 16 residues. The CDR3 reads CASSHRVGTGDSPLHF. DNA of the CDR3: TGTGCCAGCAGCCACCGCGTCGGGACAGGGGATTCACCCCTCCACTTT.

The chain links TRBV12-5 to TRBJ2-3; D is unclear. Germline V gives CDR1 LGHNT, CDR2 FRNRAP. V was cut by 6 bases and J by 4 bases, with 8 bases left in between. CDR3 length: 12 amino acids. The CDR3 sequence is CASGPGPDTQYF. The CDR3 DNA sequence: TGTGCTAGTGGGCCCGGTCCAGATACGCAGTATTTT.

This clonotype appeared once. This chain joins TRBV7-2 and TRBJ2-3, with D perhaps TRBD2 (7 bases). The CDR3 runs to 15 residues. Trimming took off 4 bases at V and 8 bases at J, with 19 bases between the two ends. Looked up from germline, CDR1 is SGHTA and CDR2 is FQGNSA. CDR3 in amino acids: CASSSSWGGGGTQYF. In DNA, the CDR3 is TGTGCCAGCAGCTCAAGCTGGGGGGGCGGGGGTACGCAGTATTTT.

The chain links TRBV3-1 to TRBJ2-1; D is ambiguous. This CDR3 spans 17 amino acids. Trimming shortened V by 0 bases and J by 8 bases, and 20 bases separated the two germline ends. Germline loops: CDR1 LGHDT, CDR2 YNNKEL (reference sequence). The CDR3 coding sequence is TGTGCCAGCAGCCAAGATTACGTGTATTCGAGCATCGATGAGCAGTTCTTC. Protein product: CASSQDYVYSSIDEQFF.

The chain joins TRBV20-1 to TRBJ1-2; D is unclear. V was clipped by 6 bases and J by 4 bases, with 18 bases between them. Germline CDR1 is DFQATT and CDR2 is SNEGSKA (reference sequence). The CDR3 runs to 14 residues. In DNA, the CDR3 is TGCAGTGCCCCCGCGGGATTCAGGAGCTATGGCTACACCTTC. Encoded protein: CSAPAGFRSYGYTF.

This clonotype was recorded once. The chain recombines TRBV25-1 with TRBJ2-2, with D perhaps matching TRBD1 (6 bases). This CDR3 region has 15 residues. Germline V CDR1 and CDR2: MGHDK, SYGVNS. Trimming shortened V by 2 bases and J by 5 bases, and 12 bases separated the two germline ends. CDR3 amino acids: CASSEATGRTGELFF. As DNA, the CDR3 is TGTGCCAGCAGTGAAGCGACAGGAAGGACCGGGGAGCTGTTTTTT.

The gene calls are TRBV29-1 and TRBJ2-1, with D perhaps TRBD2 (7 bases). CDR3 length equals 14 residues. Trimming shortened V by 6 bases and J by 4 bases, and 16 bases separated the two germline ends. From germline, CDR1 is SQVTM and CDR2 ANQGSEA. CDR3 sequence reads: CSVSGGGRYNEQFF. Here the CDR3 DNA reads TGCAGCGTCTCTGGGGGGGGGCGTTACAATGAGCAGTTCTTC.

The CDR3 here is CSARVFRRAEETQYF. Written as DNA, the CDR3 is TGCAGTGCTAGAGTCTTTCGGAGGGCGGAAGAGACCCAGTACTTC. The chain carries TRBV20-1 and TRBJ2-5, with a tentative D call TRBD2 (6 bases). V gave up 1 base and J gave up 3 bases, with 15 bases separating them. The CDR3 is 15 amino acids. Germline CDR1 DFQATT, CDR2 SNEGSKA (reference sequence).

The rearrangement joins TRBV30 to TRBJ2-5; possible D gene TRBD1, 6 bases. CDR3 length: 14 amino acids. V lost 3 bases, J lost 5 bases, and 16 bases lay in between. CDR1 and CDR2 (germline): GTSNPN, SVGIG (reference sequence). CDR3 DNA sequence: TGTGCCTGGAGGGAAACAGGGTCTCGGGAGACCCAGTACTTC. Protein sequence: CAWRETGSRETQYF. Full variable domain (missing parts from reference TRBV30 and TRBJ2-5): SQTIHQWPATLVQPVGSPLSLECTVEGTSNPNLYWYRQAAGRGLQLLFYSVGIGQISSEVPQNLSASRPQDRQFILSSKKLLLSDSGFYLCAWRETGSRETQYFGPGTRLLVL.

The V gene is TRBV5-1, the J gene TRBJ2-3; a weak D match, TRBD2 (5 bases). The CDR3 covers 15 residues. Per germline, CDR1 SGHRS and CDR2 YFSETQ. V was clipped by 2 bases and J by 1 base, with 11 bases between them. This CDR3 is CASSFGFGGTDTQYF. The CDR3 DNA reads as TGCGCCAGCAGCTTCGGATTCGGGGGCACAGATACGCAGTATTTT.

The CDR3 sequence is CSARGPRTGEAFF. The CDR3, as DNA: TGCAGTGCTAGAGGACCCCGGACAGGTGAAGCTTTCTTT. The V gene is TRBV20-1, the J gene TRBJ1-1; 7 nucleotides agree with TRBD1. The germline V gene has CDR1 DFQATT and CDR2 SNEGSKA (reference sequence). The V segment lost 1 base and the J segment 7 bases; nucleotides outside the gene matches: 6. CDR3 length: 13 residues.

The chain combines TRBV30 with TRBJ1-6; 7 bases are shared with TRBD1. The trim removed 0 bases at V and 8 bases at J, leaving 7 bases unmatched. Germline lookup yields CDR1 GTSNPN and CDR2 SVGIG (reference sequence). The length of the CDR3 is 15 residues. In nucleotides, the CDR3 is TGTGCCTGGAGTGTCGACTGGACAGGCCATTCACCCCTCCACTTT. Encoded protein: CAWSVDWTGHSPLHF.

This clonotype was counted once. The rearrangement joins TRBV20-1 to TRBJ2-1; the D call may be TRBD1 or TRBD2 (6 bases each). CDR1 and CDR2 (germline): DFQATT, SNEGSKA (reference sequence). The CDR3 spans 16 residues. Trimming removed 6 bases from V and 0 bases from J, with 18 bases in between. The CDR3 protein is CSATAHRGPSYNEQFF. In DNA, the CDR3 is TGCAGTGCCACGGCGCACCGGGGGCCCTCCTACAATGAGCAGTTCTTC.

The V call is TRBV20-1, the J call TRBJ1-2; D is possibly TRBD1 (5 bases). The CDR3 is 15 residues long. From germline, CDR1 is DFQATT and CDR2 SNEGSKA (reference sequence). V dropped 2 bases and J dropped 0 bases, with 13 bases sitting between them. The CDR3, as DNA: TGCAGTGCTAGACCAGGGCTCGGGGCTAACTATGGCTACACCTTC. As protein: CSARPGLGANYGYTF.

This clonotype was counted once. V gene TRBV2 combines with J gene TRBJ1-2, with TRBD1 as a possible D gene (5 bases). CDR3 length equals 12 residues. Germline V CDR1 and CDR2: SNHLY, FYNNEI. V was cut by 7 bases and J by 8 bases, with 14 bases left in between. As DNA, the CDR3 is TGTGCCAGCACGCAGGGACCGGAGGGCTACACCTTC. This codes for CASTQGPEGYTF.

V usage is TRBV29-1 and J usage is TRBJ2-7; D perhaps matches TRBD2 (6 bases). The CDR3 is 11 amino acids. Trimming took 6 bases from V and 3 from J, leaving 9 bases between them. Germline CDR1 is SQVTM and CDR2 is ANQGSEA. CDR3 region: CSVGRDYEQYF. The CDR3 DNA follows: TGCAGCGTCGGGAGAGACTACGAGCAGTACTTC.

The V call is TRBV7-2, the J call TRBJ2-5, with 7 bases that match TRBD1. CDR3 length: 14 amino acids. Germline V gives CDR1 SGHTA, CDR2 FQGNSA. The V gene end was trimmed by 5 bases and the J gene end by 4 bases; junction bases not matched to a gene: 7. The CDR3, as DNA: TGTGCCAGCAGCCGGGTGGCAGGGGGAGAGACCCAGTACTTC. Translating it yields CASSRVAGGETQYF.

This clonotype has only one observation. The chain is built from TRBV5-1 and TRBJ2-2, with D perhaps TRBD2 (7 bases). V was clipped by 0 bases and J by 3 bases, with 15 bases between them. From germline, CDR1 is SGHRS and CDR2 YFSETQ. The CDR3 loop spans 17 amino acids. The CDR3 spells CASSLARGGGDTGELFF. CDR3 coding DNA: TGCGCCAGCAGCTTGGCCAGGGGCGGGGGAGACACCGGGGAGCTGTTTTTT.

In regard to this clonotype: The junction differs from germline at one of its ends, possibly a read error. The chain combines TRBV7-7 with TRBJ1-1; D unresolved. Germline lookup yields CDR1 SSHAT and CDR2 FNYEAQ (reference sequence). The CDR3 has 13 residues. The CDR3 coding sequence is TGTGCTAGCAGCTTACTGGGAGGTACTGAAGCTTTCTTT. This sequence encodes CASSLLGGTEAFF.

DNA of the CDR3: TGCAGCGCCGCCCACGGGACAGGGTACCAAGAGACCCAGTACTTC. Translating it yields CSAAHGTGYQETQYF. The rearrangement uses TRBV29-1 and TRBJ2-5; TRBD1 aligns across 9 bases. V lost 7 bases to trimming and J lost 0 bases; unmatched junction nucleotides: 9. From germline, CDR1 is SQVTM and CDR2 ANQGSEA. The CDR3 spans 15 residues.

The V gene is TRBV28, the J gene TRBJ1-4, with 8 bases matching TRBD1. From germline, CDR1 is MDHEN and CDR2 SYDVKM. The trim removed 3 bases at V and 0 bases at J, leaving 15 bases unmatched. The CDR3 is 20 residues long. The CDR3 loop is CASSLLSTGEWVATNEKLFF. CDR3 in DNA: TGTGCCAGCAGTTTGCTGTCGACAGGGGAATGGGTAGCAACTAATGAAAAACTGTTTTTT.

In its sample, this clonotype was seen once. The rearrangement uses TRBV2 and TRBJ1-1; maybe TRBD1 (5 bases). The germline V gene encodes CDR1 SNHLY and CDR2 FYNNEI. With 0 bases removed from V and 5 bases from J, the gap between germline ends came to 16 bases. CDR3 length: 16 residues. In DNA, the CDR3 is TGTGCCAGCAGTGAAGCGCCATTGGGGTCAGGGACTGAAGCTTTCTTT. It specifies CASSEAPLGSGTEAFF. The full variable domain, completed using reference TRBV2 and TRBJ1-1, is EPEVTQTPSHQVTQMGQEVILRCVPISNHLYFYWYRQILGQKVEFLVSFYNNEISEKSEIFDDQFSVERPDGSNFTLKIRSTKLEDSAMYFCASSEAPLGSGTEAFFGQGTRLTVV.

The V call is TRBV7-2, the J call TRBJ1-1; D is uncertain. This CDR3 comprises 13 residues. V was cut by 6 bases and J by 0 bases, with 8 bases left in between. The V gene's germline CDR1 is SGHTA and CDR2 FQGNSA. The CDR3 DNA follows: TGTGCCAGCAGGCTGTACATGAACACTGAAGCTTTCTTT. It codes for CASRLYMNTEAFF.

The rearrangement links TRBV9 to TRBJ2-2; 8 nucleotides line up with TRBD2. Germline-derived CDR1 and CDR2 are SGDLS and YYNGEE. V was pared by 2 bases and J by 6 bases, with 6 bases of the junction left unmatched. CDR3 length: 15 amino acids. CDR3 sequence (DNA): TGTGCCAGCAGCGTGACCGGGACTAGTTCCGGGGAGCTGTTTTTT. Protein product: CASSVTGTSSGELFF.

The rearrangement joins TRBV12-3 or TRBV12-4 to TRBJ2-7; D gene unclear. The CDR3 extends over 14 amino acids. The ends were cut back, 1 base at V and 3 bases at J, with 10 bases in the middle. CDR3 in amino acids: CASSLDRAYYEQYF. Here the CDR3 DNA reads TGTGCCAGCAGTTTAGATAGGGCTTACTACGAGCAGTACTTC.

V and J are TRBV27 and TRBJ2-3; TRBD2 might be the D (5 bases). The CDR3 loop spans 12 amino acids. V was shortened by 5 bases and J by 6 bases, with 9 bases between the two germline ends. Looked up from germline, CDR1 is MNHEY and CDR2 is SMNVEV (reference sequence). The CDR3 protein is CASSPRVDTQYF. Written as DNA, the CDR3 is TGTGCCAGCAGTCCGCGGGTTGATACGCAGTATTTT.